What follows describes a single TCR beta chain. The record originates from a study of technical replicates of blood from a handful of donors. The repertoire was sequenced with immunoSEQ multiplex PCR; TCRdb's copy has only in-frame clones and lacks some. The sample contains about 88,000 clones, approximately 94% of which appear only once. This TCR came from a human donor in good health. Sample: T cells isolated from PBMCs.

The CDR3 here is CASSHFSNTGELFF. The CDR3 DNA is TGTGCCAGCAGCCATTTCAGTAATACCGGGGAGCTGTTTTTT. The chain couples TRBV14 to TRBJ2-2, with no clear D. V was pared by 3 bases and J by 5 bases, with 10 bases between. Germline V gives CDR1 SGHDN, CDR2 FVKESK. The CDR3 length is 14 residues.